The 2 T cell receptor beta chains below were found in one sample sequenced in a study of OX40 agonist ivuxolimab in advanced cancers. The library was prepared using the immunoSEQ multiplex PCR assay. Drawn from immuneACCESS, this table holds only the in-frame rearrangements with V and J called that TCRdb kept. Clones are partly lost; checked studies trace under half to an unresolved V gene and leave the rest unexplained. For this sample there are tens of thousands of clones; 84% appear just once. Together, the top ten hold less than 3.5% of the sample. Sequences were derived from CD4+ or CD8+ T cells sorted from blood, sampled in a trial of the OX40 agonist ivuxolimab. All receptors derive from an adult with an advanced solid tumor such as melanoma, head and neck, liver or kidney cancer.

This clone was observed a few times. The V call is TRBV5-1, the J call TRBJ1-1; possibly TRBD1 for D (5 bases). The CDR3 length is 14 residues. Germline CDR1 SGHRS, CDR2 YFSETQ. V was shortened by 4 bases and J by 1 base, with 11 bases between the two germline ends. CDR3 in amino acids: CASSARQQNTEAFF. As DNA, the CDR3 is TGCGCCAGCAGCGCGAGACAGCAGAACACTGAAGCTTTCTTT. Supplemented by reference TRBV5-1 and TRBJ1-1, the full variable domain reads KAGVTQTPRYLIKTRGQQVTLSCSPISGHRSVSWYQQTPGQGLQFLFEYFSETQRNKGNFPGRFSGRQFSNSRSEMNVSTLELGDSALYLCASSARQQNTEAFFGQGTRLTVV.

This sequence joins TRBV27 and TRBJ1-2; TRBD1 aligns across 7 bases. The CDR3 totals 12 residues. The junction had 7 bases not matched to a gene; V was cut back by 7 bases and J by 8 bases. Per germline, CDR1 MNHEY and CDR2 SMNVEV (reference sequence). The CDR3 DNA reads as TGTGCCAGCAAACGACAGGGCGGAGGCTACACCTTC. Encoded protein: CASKRQGGGYTF.